The 30 T cell receptor beta chains below all came from one sample that was sequenced in a study of beta chain features in type 1 diabetes. Expressed TCRB transcripts were sequenced because the isolated RNA had all been reverse transcribed beforehand. Profiled with immunoSEQ multiplex PCR; TCRdb holds only in-frame clones, not every one. The repertoire holds hundreds of thousands of clones, with approximately 31% as singletons. Material: naive CD4+ T cells from blood. The receptors were sampled from a young man in good health.

This clone came up a few times. This sequence joins TRBV5-1 and TRBJ2-1; 9 positions agree with TRBD2. The CDR3 covers 17 residues. Germline values: CDR1 SGHRS, CDR2 YFSETQ. V gave up 0 bases and J gave up 7 bases; unmatched junction bases: 11. CDR3 nucleotide sequence: TGCGCCAGCAGCTTGGGACATGGCGGGAGGGCCGAAAATGAGCAGTTCTTC. Protein sequence: CASSLGHGGRAENEQFF.

This chain links TRBV5-1 with TRBJ2-5; the match to TRBD2 covers 9 bases. The DNA end lines up better with TRBJ2-7; the J call may be wrong. Germline V CDR1 and CDR2: SGHRS, YFSETQ. The CDR3 is 14 residues long. The CDR3 is CASSETSGSYEQYF. In DNA, the CDR3 is TGCGCCAGCAGTGAGACTAGCGGCTCCTACGAGCAGTACTTC.

The chain is built from TRBV5-1 and TRBJ2-1; D is possibly TRBD1 (5 bases). The ends were cut back, 2 bases at V and 8 bases at J, with 11 bases in the middle. The CDR3 is 13 amino acids. Germline-derived CDR1 and CDR2 are SGHRS and YFSETQ. The CDR3 DNA reads as TGCGCCAGCAGCTTTGCAGGGTATGATGAGCAGTTCTTC. Translation gives CASSFAGYDEQFF. Using reference TRBV5-1 and TRBJ2-1 for the parts outside the CDR3, the full variable domain is KAGVTQTPRYLIKTRGQQVTLSCSPISGHRSVSWYQQTPGQGLQFLFEYFSETQRNKGNFPGRFSGRQFSNSRSEMNVSTLELGDSALYLCASSFAGYDEQFFGPGTRLTVL.

This chain joins TRBV5-6 and TRBJ2-3; D unclear. The germline V gene has CDR1 SGHDT and CDR2 YYEEEE. The CDR3 has 17 residues. Trimming stripped 4 bases from V and 1 base from J, with 19 bases between. In DNA, the CDR3 is TGTGCCAGCAGCCCCCCTGGTGGACCCCCAGGCACAGATACGCAGTATTTT. It specifies CASSPPGGPPGTDTQYF. Filled out from reference TRBV5-6 and TRBJ2-3, the complete variable domain reads DAGVTQSPTHLIKTRGQQVTLRCSPKSGHDTVSWYQQALGQGPQFIFQYYEEEERQRGNFPDRFSGHQFPNYSSELNVNALLLGDSALYLCASSPPGGPPGTDTQYFGPGTRLTVL.

V usage is TRBV5-4 and J usage is TRBJ2-1; weak D call: TRBD1 (6 bases). The CDR3 runs to 18 residues. Germline V gene lookup returns CDR1 SGHNT and CDR2 YYREEE (reference sequence). Trimming stripped 6 bases from V and 13 bases from J, with 35 bases between. The CDR3 nucleotides read TGTGCCAGCAACACCAATCCTCAAAACAGGGTAAACGCACCCGATCAGTTCTTC. This encodes CASNTNPQNRVNAPDQFF.

The chain recombines TRBV27 with TRBJ2-1; D not resolved. Germline V gene lookup returns CDR1 MNHEY and CDR2 SMNVEV (reference sequence). The CDR3 has 15 amino acids. V dropped 5 bases and J dropped 7 bases, with 18 bases sitting between them. CDR3 region: CASSASRTVENEQFF. In DNA, the CDR3 is TGTGCCAGCAGTGCTAGTCGGACGGTGGAGAATGAGCAGTTCTTC.

The chain joins TRBV6-6 to TRBJ2-1; D is uncertain. The CDR3 extends over 13 amino acids. Germline V gives CDR1 MNHNY, CDR2 SVGAGI (reference sequence). The V end lost 7 bases, the J end lost 9 bases, and 16 bases lay between the germline ends. CDR3 loop: CASTDPTWSEQFF. The CDR3 DNA reads as TGTGCCAGCACCGACCCTACATGGAGTGAGCAGTTCTTC.

CDR3 nucleotides: TGCGCCAGCAGCCAAGGCCCCGGTCAGCCCCAGCATTTT. Translating it yields CASSQGPGQPQHF. The chain has TRBV4-1 and TRBJ1-5; D is unclear. CDR3 length: 13 residues. The V end was cut by 1 base, the J end by 6 bases, with 7 bases between. Germline V CDR1 and CDR2: MGHRA, YSYEKL.

Concerning this clone: In the same sample, other DNA sequences code for this CDR3. This chain links TRBV30 with TRBJ1-5, with TRBD1 matching over 8 bases. V was clipped by 0 bases and J by 5 bases; unmatched bases: 0. CDR1 is GTSNPN, CDR2 SVGIG, per germline (reference sequence). The CDR3 covers 13 residues. The CDR3 spells CAWSVQGDQPQHF. The CDR3 region has the DNA TGTGCCTGGAGTGTACAGGGGGATCAGCCCCAGCATTTT.

J is TRBJ1-1 and V is TRBV5-6, with 9 bases lining up with TRBD1. The germline V gene encodes CDR1 SGHDT and CDR2 YYEEEE. J was trimmed by 4 bases and V by 4 bases; bases with no gene match: 2. CDR3 size: 13 residues. In nucleotides, the CDR3 is TGTGCCAGCAGCAGGACAGGGGCCACTGAAGCTTTCTTT. It encodes CASSRTGATEAFF. The entire variable domain, with the rest obtained from reference TRBV5-6 and TRBJ1-1, is as follows: DAGVTQSPTHLIKTRGQQVTLRCSPKSGHDTVSWYQQALGQGPQFIFQYYEEEERQRGNFPDRFSGHQFPNYSSELNVNALLLGDSALYLCASSRTGATEAFFGQGTRLTVV.

The V gene is TRBV30, the J gene TRBJ2-2; D gene uncertain. V lost 4 bases and J 6 bases, leaving 12 bases between the germline ends. The V gene's germline CDR1 is GTSNPN and CDR2 SVGIG (reference sequence). The CDR3 extends over 13 amino acids. The CDR3 sequence is CAWKPRGSGELFF. CDR3 sequence (DNA): TGTGCCTGGAAACCCCGAGGATCCGGGGAGCTGTTTTTT.

As for this clone: Other DNA sequences of this sample code for an identical CDR3. This rearrangement joins TRBV5-1 to TRBJ2-7, with 10 bases aligning to TRBD1. CDR1 SGHRS and CDR2 YFSETQ come from the germline V gene. This CDR3 is built from 14 residues. The V and J ends lost 2 bases and 2 bases, in that order; junction bases with no gene match: 1. Here the CDR3 reads CASSLGTGAYEQYF. The CDR3 DNA sequence: TGCGCCAGCAGCTTAGGGACAGGGGCCTACGAGCAGTACTTC. The full variable domain, completed using reference TRBV5-1 and TRBJ2-7, is KAGVTQTPRYLIKTRGQQVTLSCSPISGHRSVSWYQQTPGQGLQFLFEYFSETQRNKGNFPGRFSGRQFSNSRSEMNVSTLELGDSALYLCASSLGTGAYEQYFGPGTRLTVT.

This clone was recorded a few times. V and J are TRBV7-8 and TRBJ2-1; the match to TRBD2 covers 8 bases. Germline V CDR1 and CDR2: SGHVS, FQNEAQ. The junction had 15 bases not matched to a gene; V was cut back by 10 bases and J by 10 bases. This CDR3 is built from 14 residues. Here the CDR3 reads CATRHGRARGEQFF. The DNA of the CDR3 is TGTGCCACGCGTCACGGGAGGGCCCGGGGGGAGCAGTTCTTC.

This clone appeared a single time. This chain uses TRBV18 with TRBJ2-1; the D is unclear. V was trimmed by 3 bases and J by 6 bases, leaving 9 bases between them. The CDR3 is 13 residues long. The germline CDR1 and CDR2 sequences are KGHSH and LQKENI. The CDR3 coding sequence is TGTGCCAGCTCACCCTCTCAAGGCAATGAGCAGTTCTTC. As protein: CASSPSQGNEQFF.

The chain uses TRBV4-1 and TRBJ2-5, with a possible D match to TRBD2 (5 bases). The CDR3 spans 12 residues. The V gene's germline CDR1 is MGHRA and CDR2 YSYEKL. The germline V and J ends were trimmed by 4 bases and 7 bases, with 10 bases remaining between them. The CDR3 DNA reads as TGCGCCAGCAGCCGGGCGGCGGGGACCCAGTACTTC. This sequence encodes CASSRAAGTQYF.

The gene calls are TRBV7-3 and TRBJ2-6; D unresolved. V was shortened by 2 bases and J by 6 bases, with 20 bases between the two germline ends. The V gene's germline CDR1 is SGHTA and CDR2 FQGTGA. The CDR3 extends over 18 amino acids. In DNA, the CDR3 is TGTGCCAGCAGCTTAGACCCCGGGCCCCAAAGACTGGCCAACGTCCTGACTTTC. This gives the protein CASSLDPGPQRLANVLTF.

This clone appeared a few times. The CDR3 loop is CASSLAGGSSGANVLTF. The CDR3 DNA sequence: TGTGCCAGCAGCTTAGCCGGGGGATCCTCTGGGGCCAACGTCCTGACTTTC. J is TRBJ2-6 and V is TRBV7-9, with a tentative D call TRBD2 (6 bases). This CDR3 comprises 17 residues. V was trimmed by 0 bases and J by 0 bases, leaving 9 bases between them. Germline-derived CDR1 and CDR2 are SEHNR and FQNEAQ (reference sequence).

This clone was observed a few times. The J gene is TRBJ1-5, the V gene TRBV19; 8 nucleotides agree with TRBD1. V shed 6 bases and J 2 bases; nucleotides not matched to a gene: 6. The CDR3 sequence is 15 residues long. Germline lookup yields CDR1 LNHDA and CDR2 SQIVND (reference sequence). CDR3 protein: CASRTETGGNQPQHF. The DNA of the CDR3 is TGTGCCAGTAGAACAGAGACAGGGGGCAATCAGCCCCAGCATTTT. Full variable domain (remainder filled in from reference TRBV19 and TRBJ1-5): DGGITQSPKYLFRKEGQNVTLSCEQNLNHDAMYWYRQDPGQGLRLIYYSQIVNDFQKGDIAEGYSVSREKKESFPLTVTSAQKNPTAFYLCASRTETGGNQPQHFGDGTRLSIL.

This chain joins TRBV7-9 and TRBJ2-5, with 8 bases fitting TRBD2. The CDR3 runs 15 residues. The germline V gene has CDR1 SEHNR and CDR2 FQNEAQ (reference sequence). Losses at the gene ends were 2 bases for V and 5 bases for J; bases not matched to a gene: 7. This chain's CDR3 is CASSLLGAGEETQYF. In DNA form, the CDR3 reads TGTGCCAGCAGCTTACTTGGAGCGGGAGAGGAGACCCAGTACTTC.

This clone was seen only a few times. CDR3 sequence: CSVESGRATGTQYF. CDR3 DNA: TGCAGCGTTGAAAGCGGGAGGGCCACGGGGACCCAGTACTTC. This chain uses TRBV29-1 with TRBJ2-5; 10 bases line up with TRBD2. The germline CDR1 and CDR2 sequences are SQVTM and ANQGSEA. V gave up 2 bases and J gave up 7 bases; unmatched junction bases: 7. This CDR3 region has 14 residues.

This clone was seen a few times. The chain combines TRBV19 with TRBJ2-1; D uncertain. The CDR3 covers 10 residues. Looked up from germline, CDR1 is LNHDA and CDR2 is SQIVND (reference sequence). The V and J ends lost 5 bases and 7 bases respectively, with 3 bases between them. The CDR3 DNA sequence: TGTGCCAGTAGTGGGAATGAGCAGTTCTTC. This translates into CASSGNEQFF.

This chain connects TRBV2 to TRBJ1-1, with D possibly TRBD1 on 6 matching bases. The CDR3 sequence is 13 residues long. The V gene's germline CDR1 is SNHLY and CDR2 FYNNEI. Deletions cut 6 bases from V and 1 base from J, with 9 bases between. This CDR3 is CASRWDTNTEAFF. CDR3 DNA: TGTGCCAGCAGGTGGGACACGAACACTGAAGCTTTCTTT.

The chain joins TRBV25-1 to TRBJ2-7; no reliable D call. Germline V gene lookup returns CDR1 MGHDK and CDR2 SYGVNS. CDR3 length equals 12 residues. V was clipped by 4 bases and J by 4 bases, with 8 bases between them. The CDR3 DNA sequence: TGTGCCAGCAGTGCGGTTACGTACGAGCAGTACTTC. Translation: CASSAVTYEQYF.

This clone was counted between two and nine times. This chain joins TRBV9 and TRBJ2-2, with 9 bases identical to TRBD1. The CDR3 is 15 residues long. Germline lookup yields CDR1 SGDLS and CDR2 YYNGEE. V trimming: 4 bases; J trimming: 5 bases; junction bases outside the gene matches: 6. As DNA, the CDR3 is TGTGCCAGCAGCCCTTTAGGGACAGGGACCGGGGAGCTGTTTTTT. It yields the protein CASSPLGTGTGELFF.

This clone came up a few times. The J gene is TRBJ2-5, the V gene TRBV4-1, with TRBD1 matching 12 bases. The CDR3 is made up of 17 amino acids. After removal of 3 bases from V and 5 bases from J, the junction contained 10 bases not matched to a gene. Germline CDR1 MGHRA, CDR2 YSYEKL. CDR3: CASSHSPGQGAKETQYF. The CDR3 bases are TGCGCCAGCAGCCATTCTCCGGGACAGGGGGCGAAGGAGACCCAGTACTTC.

In this sample, this clone turned up a few times. The CDR3 DNA reads as TGCAGCGTTGCCAGCGGGAGGAAGAACGAGCAGTACTTC. This encodes CSVASGRKNEQYF. The gene calls are TRBV29-1 and TRBJ2-5; 9 bases line up with TRBD2. The J call may be wrong; the DNA end is better matched by TRBJ2-7. This CDR3 has 13 residues. From germline, CDR1 is SQVTM and CDR2 ANQGSEA.

V usage is TRBV9 and J usage is TRBJ2-3; 11 bases align to TRBD2. Looked up from germline, CDR1 is SGDLS and CDR2 is YYNGEE. This CDR3 has 15 amino acids. With 3 bases clipped from V and 7 bases from J, the junction kept 7 bases outside the gene matches. The CDR3 loop reads CASSAELAGENTQYF. The CDR3 DNA is TGTGCCAGCAGCGCCGAACTAGCGGGAGAGAATACGCAGTATTTT. The whole variable domain, filled in from reference TRBV9 and TRBJ2-3, reads DSGVTQTPKHLITATGQRVTLRCSPRSGDLSVYWYQQSLDQGLQFLIQYYNGEERAKGNILERFSAQQFPDLHSELNLSSLELGDSALYFCASSAELAGENTQYFGPGTRLTVL.

V is TRBV29-1 and J is TRBJ2-3; 7 bases agree with TRBD1. V lost 5 bases and J lost 2; bases outside the gene matches: 7. The CDR3 covers 14 residues. Germline-derived CDR1 and CDR2 are SQVTM and ANQGSEA. The CDR3 coding sequence is TGCAGCGTTCGACAGGGCTCAATCACAGATACGCAGTATTTT. Its protein is CSVRQGSITDTQYF.

The chain combines TRBV30 with TRBJ2-1; tentatively, D is TRBD2 (6 bases). Trimming took off 2 bases at V and 8 bases at J, with 10 bases between the two ends. This CDR3 is built from 12 residues. Looked up from germline, CDR1 is GTSNPN and CDR2 is SVGIG (reference sequence). This chain's CDR3 is CAWSRDLDEQFF. DNA of the CDR3: TGTGCCTGGAGTCGGGACTTGGATGAGCAGTTCTTC.

As DNA, the CDR3 is TGTGCCAGCAGTATTGGTAGGAGCACAGATACGCAGTATTTT. Its translation is CASSIGRSTDTQYF. The chain is built from TRBV7-9 and TRBJ2-3; D is uncertain. CDR3 size: 14 residues. V lost 6 bases to trimming and J lost 0 bases, with 10 bases between them. Germline CDR1 and CDR2: SEHNR and FQNEAQ (reference sequence).